This T cell receptor beta chain is drawn from a study of blood T cell repertoires in COVID-19. Only in-frame clones appear in the TCRdb table, and some are missing; sequencing was by immunoSEQ multiplex PCR. The sample records 200,000 or so clones, roughly 87% being singletons. Germline V lookup: CDR1 SGHRS, CDR2 YFSETQ. This CDR3 is built from 19 residues. Germline trimming cut 0 bases from V and 0 bases from J; bases unmatched to any gene: 11. Sequencing used PBMCs or T cells enriched from blood (not recorded which). The chain links TRBV5-1 to TRBJ1-4, with TRBD1 identical over 7 bases. The sequence came from a man aged 30 to 39 who had recovered from COVID-19. The CDR3 DNA reads TGCGCCAGCAGCTTGGCCGGGACAGCCGCCGGTGCAACTAATGAAAAACTGTTTTTT. It encodes CASSLAGTAAGATNEKLFF.